This TCR beta chain was sequenced during a study of blood T cell repertoires in COVID-19. Study as a whole: There were acute and convalescent COVID-19 samples, and they came from the United States, Italy and Spain. T cells, B-cell-depleted T cells, or PBMCs supplied cDNA or gDNA.

Cohort assignment relied on participant-reported clinical history. As originally analysed: How many nucleated cells were present was estimated from reference gene primer amplification. Clones were read by immunoSEQ multiplex PCR, and TCRdb kept only the in-frame ones, dropping some. The V and J calls and clone size come from that table; D and trimming were worked out from the DNA. The profile covers about 330,000 clones, with 80% to 90% appearing a single time and less than 5.5% taken by the ten largest. V dropped 5 bases and J dropped 2; count of bases not matched to a gene: 13. This CDR3 spans 18 amino acids. Germline V gives CDR1 MDHEN, CDR2 SYDVKM.

The receptor's source is a man in his thirties or forties who had recovered from COVID-19. The chain recombines TRBV28 with TRBJ2-5, with 11 bases identical to TRBD2. Sequenced input: PBMCs or T cells enriched from blood (not recorded which). DNA for the CDR3: TGTGCCAGCAGTATCGGGCTAGCGGGGGGCGGAGGGCAAGAGACCCAGTACTTC. Amino acids: CASSIGLAGGGGQETQYF.